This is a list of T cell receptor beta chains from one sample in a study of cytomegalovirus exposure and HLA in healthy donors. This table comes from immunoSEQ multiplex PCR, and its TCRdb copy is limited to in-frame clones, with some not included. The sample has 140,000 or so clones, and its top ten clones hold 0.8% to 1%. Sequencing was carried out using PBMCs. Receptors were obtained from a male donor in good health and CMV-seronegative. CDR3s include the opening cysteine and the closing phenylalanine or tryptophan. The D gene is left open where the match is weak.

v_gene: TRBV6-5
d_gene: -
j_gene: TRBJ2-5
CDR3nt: TGTGCCAGCATCCTCGGAGAGACCCAGTACTTC
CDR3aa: CASILGETQYF

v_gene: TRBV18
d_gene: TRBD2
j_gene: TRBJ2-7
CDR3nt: TGTGCCAGCTCACCACCGCGGGGAGGGGCGACCGAGCAGTGCTTC
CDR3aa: CASSPPRGGATEQCF

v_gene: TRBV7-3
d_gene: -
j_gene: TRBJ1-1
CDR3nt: TGTGCCAGCAGCACTAACAGGGACACTGAAGCTTTCTTT
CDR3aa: CASSTNRDTEAFF

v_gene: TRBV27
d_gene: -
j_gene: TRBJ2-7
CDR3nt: TGTGCCACCGCCCCCTGGCGGAGCTCCTACGAGCAGTACTTC
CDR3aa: CATAPWRSSYEQYF

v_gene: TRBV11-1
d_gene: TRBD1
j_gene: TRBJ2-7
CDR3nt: TGTGCCAGCAGCTTAGCGTTGTATCACGGGACAGGGGACGAGCAGTACTTC
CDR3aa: CASSLALYHGTGDEQYF

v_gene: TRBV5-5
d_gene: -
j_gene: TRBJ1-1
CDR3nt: TGTGCCAGCAGCTTGGCCCCTAGTAGAGGGAACACTGAAGCTTTCTTT
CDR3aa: CASSLAPSRGNTEAFF

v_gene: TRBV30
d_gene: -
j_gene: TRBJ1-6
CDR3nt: TGTGCCTGGAGTCGGGGGGGGGTTTCACCCCTCCACTTT
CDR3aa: CAWSRGGVSPLHF

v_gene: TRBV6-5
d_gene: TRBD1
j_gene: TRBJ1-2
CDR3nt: TGTGCCAGCAGTTACTCGTACAGGGGGGGCTATGGCTACACCTTC
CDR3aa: CASSYSYRGGYGYTF

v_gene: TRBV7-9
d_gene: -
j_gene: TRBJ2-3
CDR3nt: TGTGCCAGCAGCTTAGCGCCGGCTGCAGGTACGCAGTATTTT
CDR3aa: CASSLAPAAGTQYF

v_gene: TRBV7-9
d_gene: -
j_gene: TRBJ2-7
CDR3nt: TGTGCCAGCAGCTCTCCCAGGGGTAATTTGCGGTGGGACGAGCAGTACTTC
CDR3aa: CASSSPRGNLRWDEQYF

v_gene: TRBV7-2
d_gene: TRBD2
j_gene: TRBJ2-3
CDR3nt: TGTGCCAGCAGCTTAGTAGGAACTAGCGGGGGCCCCGGGGAGGTGTATTTT
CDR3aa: CASSLVGTSGGPGEVYF

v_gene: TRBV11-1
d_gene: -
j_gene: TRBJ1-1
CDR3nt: TGTGCCAGCAGCTTAGGCGTGAACACTGAAGCTTTCTTT
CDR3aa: CASSLGVNTEAFF

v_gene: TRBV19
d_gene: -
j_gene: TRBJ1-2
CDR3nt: TGTGCCAGTAGTATCCCACAGGGCCGCTATGGCTACACCTTC
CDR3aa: CASSIPQGRYGYTF

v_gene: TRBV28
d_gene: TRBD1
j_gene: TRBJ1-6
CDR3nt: TGTGCCAGCGATAGACCGGGACAGGGATCCTCACCCCTCCACTTT
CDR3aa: CASDRPGQGSSPLHF

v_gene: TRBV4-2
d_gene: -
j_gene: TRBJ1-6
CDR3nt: TGTGCCAGCAGCCAAGAACGGGAGAATTCACCCCTCCACTTT
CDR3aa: CASSQERENSPLHF

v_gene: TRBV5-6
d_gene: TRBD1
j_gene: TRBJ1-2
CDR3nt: TGTGCCAGCAGCTTGGACCCGGGGACAGCTGGTGGCTACACCTTC
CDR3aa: CASSLDPGTAGGYTF

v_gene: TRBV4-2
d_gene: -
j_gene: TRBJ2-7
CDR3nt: TGTGCCAGCAGTCAAGAGCCCAGGAACGAGCAGTACTTC
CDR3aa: CASSQEPRNEQYF

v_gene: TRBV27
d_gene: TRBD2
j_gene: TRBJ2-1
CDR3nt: TGTGCCAGCAGTCCCTCGACTAGCGGCTACAATGAGCAGTTCTTC
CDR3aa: CASSPSTSGYNEQFF

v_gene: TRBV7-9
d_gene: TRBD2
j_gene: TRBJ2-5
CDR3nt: TGTGCCAGCGGCGGGGGGACCTACCAAGAGACCCAGTACTTC
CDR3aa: CASGGGTYQETQYF

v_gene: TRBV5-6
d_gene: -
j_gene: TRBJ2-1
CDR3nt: TGTGCCAGCAGCTTCTCAGCGGGCCACAATGAGCAGTTCTTC
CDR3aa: CASSFSAGHNEQFF

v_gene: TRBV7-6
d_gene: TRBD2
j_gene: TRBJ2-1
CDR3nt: TGTGCCAGCGGAGCCACGGGAGGTCACTACAATGAGCAGTTCTTC
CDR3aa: CASGATGGHYNEQFF

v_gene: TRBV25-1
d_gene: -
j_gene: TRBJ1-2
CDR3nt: TGTGCCAGCAGAGGAGCAGGGGATATTAGCTACACCTTC
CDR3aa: CASRGAGDISYTF

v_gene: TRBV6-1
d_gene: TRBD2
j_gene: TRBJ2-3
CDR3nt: TGTGCCAGCAGTGAAGCTCCGCTAGCGGGAGCCACAGATACGCAGTATTTT
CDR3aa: CASSEAPLAGATDTQYF

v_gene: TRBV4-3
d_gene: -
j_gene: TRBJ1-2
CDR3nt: TGCGCCAGCAGCCAAGTCGACAGGAACTATGGCTACACCTTC
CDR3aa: CASSQVDRNYGYTF

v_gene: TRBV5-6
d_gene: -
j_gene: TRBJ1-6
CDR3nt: TGTGCCAGCAGCTTTGCAGGGGACTATAATTCACCCCTCCACTTT
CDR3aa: CASSFAGDYNSPLHF

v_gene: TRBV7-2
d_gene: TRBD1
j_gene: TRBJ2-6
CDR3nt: TGTGCCAGCAGCGGACGGACAGGGTTTCTGTCTGGGGCCAACGTCCTGACTTTC
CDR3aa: CASSGRTGFLSGANVLTF

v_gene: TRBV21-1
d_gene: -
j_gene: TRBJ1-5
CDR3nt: TGTGCCAGCAGCCCCGGGGTTCGGCAGCCCCAGCATTTT
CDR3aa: CASSPGVRQPQHF

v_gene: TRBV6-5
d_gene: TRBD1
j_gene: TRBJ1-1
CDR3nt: TGTGCCAGCAGTTCGGCAGGGGGCTTGAACACTGAAGCTTTCTTT
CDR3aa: CASSSAGGLNTEAFF

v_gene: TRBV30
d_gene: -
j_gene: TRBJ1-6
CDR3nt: TGTGCCTGGAGCCAACAGGCCAATTCACCCCTCCACTTT
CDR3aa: CAWSQQANSPLHF

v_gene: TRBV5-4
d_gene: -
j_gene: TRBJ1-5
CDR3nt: TGTGCCAGCAGCTTGGGTGGTAGGACAGATCAGCCCCAGCATTTT
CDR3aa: CASSLGGRTDQPQHF

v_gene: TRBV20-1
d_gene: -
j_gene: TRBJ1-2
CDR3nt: TGCAGTGCTGCCCGAGATGGTGGCTACACCTTC
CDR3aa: CSAARDGGYTF

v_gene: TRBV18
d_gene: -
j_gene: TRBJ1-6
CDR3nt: TGTGCCAGCTCCCTTGGGCCTCGCCTGCATTCACCCCTCCACTTT
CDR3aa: CASSLGPRLHSPLHF

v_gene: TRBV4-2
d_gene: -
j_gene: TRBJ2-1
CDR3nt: TGTGCCAGCAGCCAAGGCCAGGGTAATGTTAATGAGCAGTTCTTC
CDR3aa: CASSQGQGNVNEQFF

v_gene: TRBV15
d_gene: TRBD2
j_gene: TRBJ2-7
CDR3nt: TGTGCCACCAGCAGCTTCGGACTAGCGGGGTCTTCCTACGAGCAGTACTTC
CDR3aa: CATSSFGLAGSSYEQYF

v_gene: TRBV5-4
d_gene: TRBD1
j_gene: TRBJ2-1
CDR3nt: TGTGCCAGCAGTTTAGACAGGGAAGCCTACAATGAGCAGTTCTTC
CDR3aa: CASSLDREAYNEQFF

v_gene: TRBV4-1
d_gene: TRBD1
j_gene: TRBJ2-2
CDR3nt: TGCGCCAGCAGCCAGGGGGGACAGGGGAACACCGGGGAGCTGTTTTTT
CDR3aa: CASSQGGQGNTGELFF

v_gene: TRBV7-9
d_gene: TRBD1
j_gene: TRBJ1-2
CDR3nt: TGTGCCAGCAGTTTACAGGGGGCCTATGGCTACACCTTC
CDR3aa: CASSLQGAYGYTF

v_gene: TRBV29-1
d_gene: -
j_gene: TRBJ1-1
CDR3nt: TGCAGCGTCCGGGACTGGAACACTGAAGCTTTCTTT
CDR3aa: CSVRDWNTEAFF

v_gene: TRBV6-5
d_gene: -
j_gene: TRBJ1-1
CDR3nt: TGTGCCAGCAGCCTGACAGGTTCGATACACACTGAAGCTTTCTTT
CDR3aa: CASSLTGSIHTEAFF

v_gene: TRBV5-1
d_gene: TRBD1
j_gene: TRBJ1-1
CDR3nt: TGCGCCAGCAGCTTAAACAGGGGTGGGACTGAAGCTTTCTTT
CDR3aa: CASSLNRGGTEAFF

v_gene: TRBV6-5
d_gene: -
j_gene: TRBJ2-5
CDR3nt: TGTGCCAGCAGTTCTCAACCGGGAGCAGTGAAGACCCAGTACTTC
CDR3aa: CASSSQPGAVKTQYF

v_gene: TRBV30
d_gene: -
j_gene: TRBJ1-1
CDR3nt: TGTGCGAGTACCCTCGGGGGGTTCACTGAAGCTTTCTTT
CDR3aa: CASTLGGFTEAFF

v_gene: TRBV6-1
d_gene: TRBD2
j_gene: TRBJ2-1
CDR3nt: TGTGCCAGCAGTGCGACTAGCGGGAGGGCCGGGTTTAGTGAGCAGTTCTTC
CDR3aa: CASSATSGRAGFSEQFF

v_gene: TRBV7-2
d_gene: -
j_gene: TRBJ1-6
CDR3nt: TGTGCCAGCAGCCCCGTTTTCTCCTATAATTCACCCCTCCACTTT
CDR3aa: CASSPVFSYNSPLHF

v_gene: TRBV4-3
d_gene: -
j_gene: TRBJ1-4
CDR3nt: TGCGCCAGCAGCCCGGGGAGGAAGGGCGAAAAACTGTTTTTT
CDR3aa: CASSPGRKGEKLFF

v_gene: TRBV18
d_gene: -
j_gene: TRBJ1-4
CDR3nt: TGTGCCAGCTCACCACAGACAGTAAAAAATGAAAAACTGTTTTTT
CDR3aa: CASSPQTVKNEKLFF

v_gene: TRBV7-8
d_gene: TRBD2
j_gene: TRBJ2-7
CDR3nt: TGTGCCAGCAGCTTAGCGCCCGGGACTAGCGTTTACGAGCAGTACTTC
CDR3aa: CASSLAPGTSVYEQYF

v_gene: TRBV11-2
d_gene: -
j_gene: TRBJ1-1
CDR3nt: TGTGCCAGCAGCTTGGTACAGGGGAACACTGAAGCTTTCTTT
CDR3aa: CASSLVQGNTEAFF

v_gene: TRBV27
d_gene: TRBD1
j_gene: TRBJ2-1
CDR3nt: TGTGCCAGCAGTTCGTCAGGGGGTCTCACCTACAATGAGCAGTTCTTC
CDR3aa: CASSSSGGLTYNEQFF

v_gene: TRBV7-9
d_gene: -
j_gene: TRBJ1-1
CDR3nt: TGTGCCAGCAGCTTAGCGCAGGGAACTGAAGCTTTCTTT
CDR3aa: CASSLAQGTEAFF

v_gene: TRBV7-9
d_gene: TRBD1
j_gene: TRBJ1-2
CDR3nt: TGTGCCAGCAGCTCCGGACAGGGGGCGGGCTATGGCTACACCTTC
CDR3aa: CASSSGQGAGYGYTF

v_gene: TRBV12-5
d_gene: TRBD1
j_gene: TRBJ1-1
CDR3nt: TGTGCTAGTGGTTTAGGGACAGCCGTAAACACTGAAGCTTTCTTT
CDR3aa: CASGLGTAVNTEAFF

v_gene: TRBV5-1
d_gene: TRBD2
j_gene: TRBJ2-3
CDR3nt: TGCGCCAGCAGGGTTAGCGGGACGAGCACAGATACGCAGTATTTT
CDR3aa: CASRVSGTSTDTQYF